One and the same sample provided the 10 T cell receptor beta chains below, sequenced in a study of T-cell memory formation after mild COVID-19. TCRdb independently ran MiXCR on the 5' RACE reads; one entry per CDR3 protein. The sample records 90,000 to 120,000 distinct CDR3 sequences, approximately 14% being singletons. The sample was PBMCs or a T cell subset sorted from them (not recorded which). The receptors come from a man younger than 30 who had mild COVID-19 (a few samples of this study predate the infection). Cell type and time point are not known.

The sample holds a few counts of this clonotype. V and J are TRBV9 and TRBJ2-4, with D maybe TRBD1 (6 bases). V was cut by 4 bases and J by 7 bases, with 9 bases left in between. This CDR3 comprises 12 residues. The germline gives CDR1 SGDLS, CDR2 YYNGEE. The CDR3 loop reads CASSPQGNIQYF. The CDR3 bases are TGTGCCAGCAGCCCCCAGGGGAACATTCAGTACTTC.

The chain employs TRBV4-1 and TRBJ1-6, with D possibly matching TRBD1 (6 bases). From germline, CDR1 is MGHRA and CDR2 YSYEKL. The germline V and J ends were trimmed by 1 base and 4 bases, with 14 bases remaining between them. The CDR3 runs to 17 residues. CDR3 sequence: CASSQGGGKGYNSPLHF. CDR3 DNA: TGCGCCAGCAGCCAAGGAGGGGGGAAGGGTTATAATTCACCCCTCCACTTT.

This chain connects TRBV7-6 to TRBJ2-3; no reliable D call. CDR1 and CDR2 from the germline V gene are SGHVS and FNYEAQ. Trimming stripped 5 bases from V and 2 bases from J, with 11 bases between. The CDR3 totals 14 residues. This CDR3 is CASSGGRYTDTQYF. For the CDR3, the DNA is TGTGCCAGCAGCGGTGGACGCTACACAGATACGCAGTATTTT.

The table lists this clonotype with a few counts. The rearrangement links TRBV9 to TRBJ2-1; D gene unclear. The CDR3 consists of 15 residues. V shed 2 bases and J shed 0 bases, with 9 bases lying between them. The germline gives CDR1 SGDLS, CDR2 YYNGEE. The CDR3 DNA is TGTGCCAGCAGCGTCGTCAACCGCTCCTACAATGAGCAGTTCTTC. It codes for CASSVVNRSYNEQFF. The full variable domain, completed using reference TRBV9 and TRBJ2-1, is DSGVTQTPKHLITATGQRVTLRCSPRSGDLSVYWYQQSLDQGLQFLIQYYNGEERAKGNILERFSAQQFPDLHSELNLSSLELGDSALYFCASSVVNRSYNEQFFGPGTRLTVL.

The V call is TRBV7-2, the J call TRBJ1-2; 9 bases line up with TRBD1. Germline CDR1 SGHTA, CDR2 FQGNSA. V gave up 5 bases and J gave up 8 bases; unmatched junction bases: 6. There are 13 residues in the CDR3. CDR3 nucleotides: TGTGCCAGCAGCCGGGGACAGGGAAGGGGCTACACCTTC. Encoded protein: CASSRGQGRGYTF.

The chain links TRBV19 to TRBJ1-6; D not resolved. Germline V gene data show CDR1 as LNHDA and CDR2 as SQIVND (reference sequence). V lost 5 bases, J lost 7 bases, and 18 bases lay in between. CDR3 length: 16 residues. For the CDR3, the DNA is TGTGCCAGTAGTGACCGCTGGATAGCGGAGAATTCACCCCTCCACTTT. It encodes CASSDRWIAENSPLHF.

The chain uses TRBV4-1 and TRBJ1-1, with D perhaps TRBD1 (5 bases). The ends were cut back, 2 bases at V and 0 bases at J, with 16 bases in the middle. The germline CDR1 and CDR2 sequences are MGHRA and YSYEKL. The CDR3 spans 17 residues. The CDR3 sequence: CASSQTGRGLMNTEAFF. Here the CDR3 DNA reads TGCGCCAGCAGCCAAACGGGGCGGGGACTGATGAACACTGAAGCTTTCTTT.

This clonotype turned up a few times. The CDR3, as DNA: TGTGCCAGCAGTTACCGGACAAACCAAGAGACCCAGTACTTC. Its translation is CASSYRTNQETQYF. The chain links TRBV6-5 to TRBJ2-5; tentatively, D is TRBD1 (5 bases). This CDR3 spans 14 amino acids. Trimming took off 2 bases at V and 0 bases at J, with 7 bases between the two ends. Germline CDR1 and CDR2: MNHEY and SVGAGI.

Only a few counts were recorded for this clonotype. V gene TRBV27 combines with J gene TRBJ2-3; 10 bases are a match to TRBD2. Losses at the gene ends were 6 bases for V and 3 bases for J; bases not matched to a gene: 15. Germline V gene data show CDR1 as MNHEY and CDR2 as SMNVEV (reference sequence). The CDR3 runs 18 residues. The CDR3 protein is CASRITMALAGVTDTQYF. CDR3 DNA sequence: TGTGCCAGCAGAATAACGATGGCCCTAGCGGGGGTTACAGATACGCAGTATTTT.

The rearrangement joins TRBV7-9 to TRBJ2-3, with D possibly being TRBD1 (6 bases). This CDR3 comprises 14 residues. From germline, CDR1 is SEHNR and CDR2 FQNEAQ (reference sequence). Trimming cost V 5 bases and J 6 bases, with 15 bases left between them. The CDR3 sequence: CASSARDTEDTQYF. The CDR3 DNA is TGTGCCAGCAGCGCTAGGGACACGGAGGATACGCAGTATTTT. The full variable domain, its missing parts supplied by reference TRBV7-9 and TRBJ2-3, is DTGVSQNPRHKITKRGQNVTFRCDPISEHNRLYWYRQTLGQGPEFLTYFQNEAQLEKSRLLSDRFSAERPKGSFSTLEIQRTEQGDSAMYLCASSARDTEDTQYFGPGTRLTVL.